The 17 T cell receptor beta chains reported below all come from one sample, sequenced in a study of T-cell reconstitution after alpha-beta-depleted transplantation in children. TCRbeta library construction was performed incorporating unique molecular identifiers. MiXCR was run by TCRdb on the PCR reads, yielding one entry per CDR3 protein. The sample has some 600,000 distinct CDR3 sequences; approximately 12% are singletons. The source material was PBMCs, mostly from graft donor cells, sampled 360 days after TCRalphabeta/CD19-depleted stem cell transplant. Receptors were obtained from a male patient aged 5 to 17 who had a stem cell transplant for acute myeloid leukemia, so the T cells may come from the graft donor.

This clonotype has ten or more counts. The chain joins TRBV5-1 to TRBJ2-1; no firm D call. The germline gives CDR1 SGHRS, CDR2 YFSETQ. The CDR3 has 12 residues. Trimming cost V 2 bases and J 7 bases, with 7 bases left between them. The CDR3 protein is CASSLLGNEQFF. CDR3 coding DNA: TGCGCCAGCAGCTTATTAGGGAATGAGCAGTTCTTC.

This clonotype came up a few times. This CDR3 is CSDTSGSTREQFF. DNA for the CDR3: TGCAGCGACACTAGCGGAAGTACAAGGGAGCAGTTCTTC. This chain links TRBV29-1 with TRBJ2-1; TRBD2 agrees at 8 bases. J lost 10 bases, V lost 7 bases, and 12 bases had no gene match. The length of the CDR3 is 13 residues. The V gene's germline CDR1 is SQVTM and CDR2 ANQGSEA.

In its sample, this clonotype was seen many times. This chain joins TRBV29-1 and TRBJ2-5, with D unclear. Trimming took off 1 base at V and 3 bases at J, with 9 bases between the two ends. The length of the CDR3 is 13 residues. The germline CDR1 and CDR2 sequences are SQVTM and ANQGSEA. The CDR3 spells CSVEAGRKETQYF. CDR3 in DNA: TGCAGCGTTGAAGCAGGCAGGAAAGAGACCCAGTACTTC. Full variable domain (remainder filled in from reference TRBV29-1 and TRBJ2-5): SAVISQKPSRDICQRGTSLTIQCQVDSQVTMMFWYRQQPGQSLTLIATANQGSEATYESGFVIDKFPISRPNLTFSTLTVSNMSPEDSSIYLCSVEAGRKETQYFGPGTRLLVL.

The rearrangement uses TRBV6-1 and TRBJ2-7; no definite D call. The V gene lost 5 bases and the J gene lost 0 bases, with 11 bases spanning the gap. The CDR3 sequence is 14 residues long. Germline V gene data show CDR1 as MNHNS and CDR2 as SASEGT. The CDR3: CASSPPVVSYEQYF. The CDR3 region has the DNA TGTGCCAGCAGTCCCCCGGTTGTCTCCTACGAGCAGTACTTC.

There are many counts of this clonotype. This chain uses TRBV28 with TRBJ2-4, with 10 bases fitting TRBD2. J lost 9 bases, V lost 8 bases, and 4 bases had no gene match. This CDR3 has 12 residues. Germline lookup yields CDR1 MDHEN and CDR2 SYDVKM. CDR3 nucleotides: TGTGCCAGCTTAGCGGGAGGTGGCATTCAGTACTTC. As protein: CASLAGGGIQYF.

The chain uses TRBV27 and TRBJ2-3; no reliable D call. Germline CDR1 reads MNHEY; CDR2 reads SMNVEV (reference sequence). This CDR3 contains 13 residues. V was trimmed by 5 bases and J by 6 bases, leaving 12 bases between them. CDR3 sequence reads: CASSELLRDTQYF. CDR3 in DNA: TGTGCCAGCAGTGAGTTACTACGGGATACGCAGTATTTT.

The CDR3 reads CAISYQGPFRGETQYF. CDR3 nucleotides: TGTGCCATCTCATATCAAGGGCCTTTTCGAGGAGAGACCCAGTACTTC. The genes are TRBV28 and TRBJ2-5; D uncertain. V shed 10 bases and J shed 4 bases, with 25 bases lying between them. CDR1 is MDHEN and CDR2 is SYDVKM in the germline V gene. The CDR3 is made up of 16 amino acids.

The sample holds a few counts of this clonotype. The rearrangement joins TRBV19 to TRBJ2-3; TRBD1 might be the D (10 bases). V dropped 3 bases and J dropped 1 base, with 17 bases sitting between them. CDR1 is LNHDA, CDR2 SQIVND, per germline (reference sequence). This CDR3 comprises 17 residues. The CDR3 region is CASSILAGTGGTDTQYF. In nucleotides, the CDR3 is TGTGCCAGTAGTATTCTAGCGGGGACAGGGGGCACAGATACGCAGTATTTT.

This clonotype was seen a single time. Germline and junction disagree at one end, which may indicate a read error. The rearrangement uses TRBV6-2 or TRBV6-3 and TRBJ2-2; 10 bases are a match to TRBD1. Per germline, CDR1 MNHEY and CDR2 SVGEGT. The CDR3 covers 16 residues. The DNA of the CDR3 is TGTGCCAGCAGTTTGACAGGGGGCTGGAACACCGGGGAGCTGTATTTT. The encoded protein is CASSLTGGWNTGELYF.

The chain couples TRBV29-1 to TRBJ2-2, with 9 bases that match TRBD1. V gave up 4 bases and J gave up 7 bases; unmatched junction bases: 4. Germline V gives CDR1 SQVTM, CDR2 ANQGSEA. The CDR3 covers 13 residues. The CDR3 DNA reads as TGCAGCGTTGTACAGGGGGCGGTCGGGGAGCTGTTTTTT. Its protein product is CSVVQGAVGELFF.

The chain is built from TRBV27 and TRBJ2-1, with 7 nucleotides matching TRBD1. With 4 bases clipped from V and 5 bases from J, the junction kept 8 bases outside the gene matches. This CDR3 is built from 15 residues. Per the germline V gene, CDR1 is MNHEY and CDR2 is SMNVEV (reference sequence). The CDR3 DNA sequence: TGTGCCAGCAGTTACGGCCCGGGGACAGACAATGAGCAGTTCTTC. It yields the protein CASSYGPGTDNEQFF.

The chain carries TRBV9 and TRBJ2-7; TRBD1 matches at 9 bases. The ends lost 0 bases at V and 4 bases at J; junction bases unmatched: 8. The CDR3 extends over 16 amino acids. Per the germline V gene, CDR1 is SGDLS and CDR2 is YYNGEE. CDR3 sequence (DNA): TGTGCCAGCAGCGTAGCGGGGGGACAGGGTAATTACGAGCAGTACTTC. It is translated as CASSVAGGQGNYEQYF.

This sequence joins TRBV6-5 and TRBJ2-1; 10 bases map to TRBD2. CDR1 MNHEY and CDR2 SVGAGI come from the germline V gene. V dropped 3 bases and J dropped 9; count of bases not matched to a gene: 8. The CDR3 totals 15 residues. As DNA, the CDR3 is TGTGCCAGCAGTTATTTCGCTAGCGGGAGTAGTGAGCAGTTCTTC. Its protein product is CASSYFASGSSEQFF.

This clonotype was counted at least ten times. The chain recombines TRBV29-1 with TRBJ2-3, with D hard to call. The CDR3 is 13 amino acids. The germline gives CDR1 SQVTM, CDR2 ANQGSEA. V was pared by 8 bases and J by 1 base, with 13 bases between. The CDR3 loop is CSSPGFGTDTQYF. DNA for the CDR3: TGCAGCTCCCCCGGGTTCGGCACAGATACGCAGTATTTT.

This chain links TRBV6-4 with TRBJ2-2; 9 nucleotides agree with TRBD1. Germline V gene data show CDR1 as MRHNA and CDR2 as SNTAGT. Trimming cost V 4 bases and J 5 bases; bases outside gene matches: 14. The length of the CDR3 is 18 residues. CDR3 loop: CASSASRNRGRGTGELFF. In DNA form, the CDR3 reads TGTGCCAGCAGTGCTTCGAGGAACAGGGGGCGCGGTACCGGGGAGCTGTTTTTT.

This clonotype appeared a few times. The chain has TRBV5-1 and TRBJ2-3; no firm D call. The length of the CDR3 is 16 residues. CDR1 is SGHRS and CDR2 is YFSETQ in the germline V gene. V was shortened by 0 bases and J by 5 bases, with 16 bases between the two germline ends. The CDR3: CASSLVLENPLDTQYF. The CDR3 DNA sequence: TGCGCCAGCAGCTTGGTTCTAGAGAATCCTTTAGATACGCAGTATTTT.

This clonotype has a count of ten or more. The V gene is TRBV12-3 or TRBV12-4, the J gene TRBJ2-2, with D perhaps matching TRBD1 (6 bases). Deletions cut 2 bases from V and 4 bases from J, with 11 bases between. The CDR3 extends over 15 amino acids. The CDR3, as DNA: TGTGCCAGCAGTTTAATAACAGGGATCACCGGGGAGCTGTTTTTT. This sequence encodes CASSLITGITGELFF.